These 27 T cell receptor beta chains originate from one sample sequenced in a study of CD8 T cells in ankylosing spondylitis. TCRdb ran MiXCR on the 5' RACE reads and lists one entry per CDR3 protein. Among 150,000 to 200,000 distinct CDR3 sequences listed, around 19% were seen once. Sequences were obtained from blood, either unsorted or a sorted T cell fraction (not recorded which). All receptors come from a male donor with ankylosing spondylitis or in good health (not recorded which).

This clonotype was detected many times. The chain uses TRBV28 and TRBJ1-1; D uncertain. V lost 3 bases to trimming and J lost 1 base, with 9 bases between them. In germline, CDR1 is MDHEN, CDR2 SYDVKM. The CDR3 totals 14 residues. CDR3 nucleotides: TGTGCCAGCAGTTTTATTCTGGGGAACACTGAAGCTTTCTTT. Translating it yields CASSFILGNTEAFF.

CDR3 in amino acids: CASSQSDNQPQHF. The CDR3 coding sequence is TGTGCCAGCAGTCAAAGCGACAATCAGCCCCAGCATTTT. The chain joins TRBV28 to TRBJ1-5; D gene unclear. The CDR3 contains 13 residues. CDR1 MDHEN and CDR2 SYDVKM come from the germline V gene. V lost 5 bases, J lost 3 bases, and 8 bases lay in between. Looking up the rest from reference TRBV28 and TRBJ1-5 gives the full variable domain: DVKVTQSSRYLVKRTGEKVFLECVQDMDHENMFWYRQDPGLGLRLIYFSYDVKMKEKGDIPEGYSVSREKKERFSLILESASTNQTSMYLCASSQSDNQPQHFGDGTRLSIL.

This sequence joins TRBV4-2 and TRBJ1-2; D perhaps matches TRBD1 (5 bases). This CDR3 comprises 14 residues. V was clipped by 0 bases and J by 4 bases, with 9 bases between them. Germline CDR1 is LGHNA and CDR2 is YNFKEQ. In DNA, the CDR3 is TGTGCCAGCAGCCAAGATCAGCAGGGCTATGGCTACACCTTC. Protein sequence: CASSQDQQGYGYTF.

This clonotype was detected many times. J is TRBJ1-2 and V is TRBV12-3 or TRBV12-4; possible D gene TRBD1, 5 bases. CDR3 size: 13 residues. V dropped 6 bases and J dropped 5 bases, with 13 bases sitting between them. This CDR3 is CASSLDIRYGYTF. Here the CDR3 DNA reads TGTGCCAGCAGCCTGGACATCCGGTATGGCTACACCTTC.

At least ten counts were recorded for this clonotype. This chain uses TRBV29-1 with TRBJ2-1, with 9 bases aligning to TRBD1. This CDR3 has 14 amino acids. Germline assignment: CDR1 SQVTM and CDR2 ANQGSEA. The ends lost 3 bases at V and 5 bases at J; junction bases unmatched: 5. The CDR3 spells CSVDPGQGHNEQFF. CDR3 in DNA: TGCAGCGTTGATCCGGGACAGGGACACAATGAGCAGTTCTTC.

V is TRBV10-3 and J is TRBJ2-7; 12 bases match TRBD2. V shed 7 bases, J shed 2 bases, and the junction held 6 bases outside the gene matches. The CDR3 sequence is 15 residues long. The germline CDR1 and CDR2 sequences are ENHRY and SYGVKD. CDR3 residues: CAIKQTSGRTYEQYF. Written as DNA, the CDR3 is TGTGCCATCAAGCAAACTAGCGGGAGGACCTACGAGCAGTACTTC.

The chain couples TRBV7-9 to TRBJ2-7; 15 positions agree with TRBD2. Trimming cost V 4 bases and J 0 bases; bases outside gene matches: 22. Germline V gives CDR1 SEHNR, CDR2 FQNEAQ (reference sequence). This CDR3 comprises 23 residues. The CDR3 DNA sequence: TGTGCCAGCAGCTGGGCAGGACTAGCGGGAGGGCCGGTTCCTTCCTCAAGCTCCTACGAGCAGTACTTC. This translates into CASSWAGLAGGPVPSSSSYEQYF.

At least ten counts were recorded for this clonotype. The rearrangement links TRBV28 to TRBJ2-1; no clear D gene. V gave up 3 bases and J gave up 4 bases, with 10 bases separating them. Germline V gene sequence: CDR1 MDHEN, CDR2 SYDVKM. The CDR3 length is 14 residues. The CDR3 coding sequence is TGTGCCAGCAGTTTGGGGTCAGATTACAATGAGCAGTTCTTC. It yields the protein CASSLGSDYNEQFF. The full variable domain, with the rest looked up from reference TRBV28 and TRBJ2-1, is DVKVTQSSRYLVKRTGEKVFLECVQDMDHENMFWYRQDPGLGLRLIYFSYDVKMKEKGDIPEGYSVSREKKERFSLILESASTNQTSMYLCASSLGSDYNEQFFGPGTRLTVL.

This chain links TRBV5-3 with TRBJ1-2; D call uncertain. TRBV5-3 qualifies as an ORF whose function is uncertain. Between the trimmed V and J ends, which lost 9 bases and 0 bases, there was a span of 24 bases. The CDR3 is 17 residues long. The CDR3 sequence is CAMGPGLLQSSNYGYTF. DNA of the CDR3: TGTGCCATGGGCCCCGGGCTCCTCCAGTCCTCTAACTATGGCTACACCTTC.

Comments on this clonotype: This clone may be a read error of a much larger clone one base away. The gene calls are TRBV6-5 and TRBJ1-5, with unresolved D. The CDR3 consists of 14 residues. V was cut by 2 bases and J by 1 base, with 6 bases left in between. Germline V CDR1 and CDR2: MNHEY, SVGAGI. CDR3 in amino acids: CASSYAGSNQPQHF. The CDR3 nucleotides are TGTGCCAGCAGTTACGCGGGGAGCAATCAGCCCCAGCATTTT.

V is TRBV9 and J is TRBJ2-1, with a possible D match to TRBD2 (5 bases). The CDR3 is 16 amino acids. Looked up from germline, CDR1 is SGDLS and CDR2 is YYNGEE. Between the trimmed V and J ends, which lost 0 bases and 0 bases, there was a span of 10 bases. This chain's CDR3 is CASSVGKRSSYNEQFF. DNA of the CDR3: TGTGCCAGCAGCGTAGGCAAGCGGAGCTCCTACAATGAGCAGTTCTTC.

J is TRBJ2-3 and V is TRBV7-2, with TRBD2 identical over 7 bases. Per the germline V gene, CDR1 is SGHTA and CDR2 is FQGNSA. V shed 4 bases and J 0 bases; nucleotides not matched to a gene: 4. The CDR3 consists of 15 residues. CDR3: CASSSAGPSTDTQYF. The CDR3 region has the DNA TGTGCCAGCAGCTCAGCGGGGCCTAGCACAGATACGCAGTATTTT.

This clonotype was seen more than once but under ten times. This chain uses TRBV3-1 with TRBJ2-3, with 7 bases fitting TRBD2. The trim removed 0 bases at V and 3 bases at J, leaving 3 bases unmatched. The CDR3 length is 15 residues. Germline V gives CDR1 LGHDT, CDR2 YNNKEL (reference sequence). CDR3 sequence: CASSQDNGRTDTQYF. For the CDR3, the DNA is TGTGCCAGCAGCCAAGATAACGGGAGGACAGATACGCAGTATTTT.

This clonotype was counted a few times. CDR3 nucleotides: TGTGCCAGCAGCTTAGATAACGGGGGCACCGGGGAGCTGTTTTTT. Its protein is CASSLDNGGTGELFF. The rearrangement links TRBV11-2 to TRBJ2-2, with a possible D match to TRBD2 (6 bases). Deletions cut 0 bases from V and 4 bases from J, with 9 bases between. The CDR3 has 15 amino acids. Germline V gives CDR1 SGHAT, CDR2 FQNNGV.

The chain couples TRBV4-2 to TRBJ2-2, with unresolved D. Between the trimmed V and J ends, which lost 1 base and 9 bases, there was a span of 3 bases. The CDR3 sequence is 11 residues long. Germline loops: CDR1 LGHNA, CDR2 YNFKEQ. CDR3 nucleotide sequence: TGTGCCAGCAGCCAAGCCCGGGAGCTGTTTTTT. As protein: CASSQARELFF.

The chain links TRBV27 to TRBJ2-7, with 12 nucleotides matching TRBD1. The V segment lost 2 bases and the J segment 8 bases; nucleotides outside the gene matches: 19. The CDR3 totals 19 residues. Germline V CDR1 and CDR2: MNHEY, SMNVEV (reference sequence). The chain's CDR3 is CASSLRPPAPGQGARQQYF. The DNA of the CDR3 is TGTGCCAGCAGTTTACGCCCCCCGGCCCCGGGACAGGGGGCCCGTCAGCAGTACTTC.

This clonotype was seen at least ten times. This chain links TRBV30 with TRBJ1-2; no reliable D call. The V gene lost 0 bases and the J gene lost 10 bases, with 9 bases spanning the gap. The CDR3 runs to 11 residues. The germline CDR1 and CDR2 sequences are GTSNPN and SVGIG (reference sequence). Here the CDR3 reads CAWSVPGDYTF. In DNA form, the CDR3 reads TGTGCCTGGAGTGTACCCGGGGACTACACCTTC.

This clonotype came up many times. V gene TRBV10-3 combines with J gene TRBJ2-3, with 8 bases matching TRBD2. This CDR3 spans 16 amino acids. Trimming cost V 2 bases and J 4 bases; bases outside gene matches: 8. CDR1 is ENHRY, CDR2 SYGVKD, per germline. The CDR3 is CAISERGREVSDTQYF. The DNA of the CDR3 is TGTGCCATCAGTGAGCGGGGGCGGGAGGTCTCAGATACGCAGTATTTT.

The chain combines TRBV7-9 with TRBJ2-4, with TRBD1 matching 9 bases. Germline assignment: CDR1 SEHNR and CDR2 FQNEAQ (reference sequence). The CDR3 length is 14 residues. J gave up 5 bases and V 5 bases, and 4 bases lay outside the gene matches. The CDR3 DNA is TGTGCCAGCAGCGTACAGGGGGCCCAAAACATTCAGTACTTC. Translation gives CASSVQGAQNIQYF.

The chain employs TRBV12-3 or TRBV12-4 and TRBJ2-5, with D unresolved. With 5 bases removed from V and 5 bases from J, the gap between germline ends came to 6 bases. The CDR3 covers 11 residues. The CDR3 loop reads CASSTAETQYF. The DNA for the CDR3 is TGTGCCAGCAGTACGGCGGAGACCCAGTACTTC.

This clonotype has ten or more counts. The chain has TRBV6-2 or TRBV6-3 and TRBJ2-2; unclear D gene. This CDR3 contains 16 residues. The V gene lost 4 bases and the J gene lost 3 bases, with 15 bases spanning the gap. The germline V gene encodes CDR1 MNHEY and CDR2 SVGEGT. The CDR3 DNA sequence: TGTGCCAGCAGTTCTTTTATATCCGAATACACCGGGGAGCTGTTTTTT. Translating gives CASSSFISEYTGELFF.

This clonotype showed up many times. The rearrangement uses TRBV20-1 and TRBJ2-2, with D perhaps matching TRBD1 (8 bases). Germline-derived CDR1 and CDR2 are DFQATT and SNEGSKA (reference sequence). The CDR3 runs to 17 residues. V lost 0 bases and J lost 2, with 16 bases in between. In DNA, the CDR3 is TGCAGTGCTAGAGACCAGGACAGGGAGGGTAACACCGGGGAGCTGTTTTTT. Its protein is CSARDQDREGNTGELFF.

V is TRBV30 and J is TRBJ2-7, with a weak D call TRBD1 (6 bases). Germline-derived CDR1 and CDR2 are GTSNPN and SVGIG (reference sequence). The V gene lost 0 bases and the J gene lost 7 bases, with 13 bases spanning the gap. The CDR3 has 13 residues. CDR3 in amino acids: CAWSVLRGGEQYF. CDR3 nucleotide sequence: TGTGCCTGGAGTGTACTCAGGGGCGGGGAGCAGTACTTC. The full variable domain, with the rest looked up from reference TRBV30 and TRBJ2-7, is SQTIHQWPATLVQPVGSPLSLECTVEGTSNPNLYWYRQAAGRGLQLLFYSVGIGQISSEVPQNLSASRPQDRQFILSSKKLLLSDSGFYLCAWSVLRGGEQYFGPGTRLTVT.

The chain carries TRBV11-2 and TRBJ1-1; no reliable D call. The germline V gene has CDR1 SGHAT and CDR2 FQNNGV. CDR3 length: 13 residues. The V gene lost 6 bases and the J gene lost 0 bases, with 8 bases spanning the gap. Here the CDR3 reads CASRDQVNTEAFF. The DNA for the CDR3 is TGTGCCAGCAGGGATCAAGTGAACACTGAAGCTTTCTTT. The full variable domain, in which reference TRBV11-2 and TRBJ1-1 provide the parts outside the CDR3, is EAGVAQSPRYKIIEKRQSVAFWCNPISGHATLYWYQQILGQGPKLLIQFQNNGVVDDSQLPKDRFSAERLKGVDSTLKIQPAKLEDSAVYLCASRDQVNTEAFFGQGTRLTVV.

The rearrangement links TRBV7-2 to TRBJ2-1; TRBD1 might be the D (5 bases). Trimming removed 4 bases from V and 4 bases from J, with 20 bases in between. The CDR3 sequence is 17 residues long. CDR1 is SGHTA, CDR2 FQGNSA, per germline. The CDR3 DNA reads TGTGCCAGCAGCTCCCCAAAGGCGACAGAACAATACAATGAGCAGTTCTTC. Encoded protein: CASSSPKATEQYNEQFF.

This clonotype was seen ten or more times. The chain uses TRBV20-1 and TRBJ2-5, with a possible D match to TRBD2 (6 bases). The germline V gene has CDR1 DFQATT and CDR2 SNEGSKA (reference sequence). Between the trimmed V and J ends, which lost 2 bases and 5 bases, there was a span of 12 bases. The CDR3 has 13 amino acids. The CDR3 spells CSARPTSRETQYF. The CDR3 DNA reads TGCAGTGCTAGACCCACTAGCCGGGAGACCCAGTACTTC.

This chain connects TRBV27 to TRBJ1-2, with D possibly being TRBD1 (6 bases). Germline-derived CDR1 and CDR2 are MNHEY and SMNVEV (reference sequence). Trimming stripped 4 bases from V and 4 bases from J, with 10 bases between. This CDR3 spans 13 amino acids. CDR3 nucleotides: TGTGCCAGCAGTTACAGGGTTAGCTATGGCTACACCTTC. This gives the protein CASSYRVSYGYTF.